This T cell receptor beta chain emerged from a study of blood T cells in healthy people across ages. Whole-study context: About one barcoded beta molecule per two T cells was the capture yield of template switching.

V lost 4 bases and J lost 5, with 15 bases in between. CDR3 length: 14 residues. Germline V gene data show CDR1 as MNHEY and CDR2 as SMNVEV (reference sequence). A second PCR, run for about 7 to 11 cycles, used a sample-barcoded 5' primer plus a J-beta primer mix. TCRdb passed the 5' RACE reads through MiXCR, listing each CDR3 protein once. The table shows 2 million or so distinct CDR3 sequences, with around half occurring only once. Healthy individuals of Caucasian origin from Russia, aged roughly 6 to 90, served as donors. Peripheral blood was drawn, ten milliliters per donor. Sequenced input: blood. This TCR derives from a woman between 40 and 55 years old in good health. The gene calls are TRBV27 and TRBJ2-7; tentative D call: TRBD2 (5 bases). The DNA of the CDR3 is TGTGCCAGCAGTTACGTTGGACGGGGTAACGAGCAGTACTTC. It is translated as CASSYVGRGNEQYF.